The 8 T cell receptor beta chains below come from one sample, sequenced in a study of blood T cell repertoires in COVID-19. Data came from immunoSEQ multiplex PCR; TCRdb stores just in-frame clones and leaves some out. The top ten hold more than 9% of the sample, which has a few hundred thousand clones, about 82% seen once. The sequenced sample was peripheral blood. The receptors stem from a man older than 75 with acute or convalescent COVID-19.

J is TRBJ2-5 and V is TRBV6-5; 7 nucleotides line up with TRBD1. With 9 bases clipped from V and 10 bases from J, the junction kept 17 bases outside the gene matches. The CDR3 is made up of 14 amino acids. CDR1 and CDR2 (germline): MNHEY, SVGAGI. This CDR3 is CASYGRTGSTLQYF. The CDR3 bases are TGTGCCAGTTACGGTAGGACAGGCTCTACCCTCCAGTACTTC.

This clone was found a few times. In nucleotides, the CDR3 is TGTGCCAGCAGCTGGTCCCTAGGCTCCTACGAGCAGTACTTC. Protein: CASSWSLGSYEQYF. The rearrangement links TRBV5-6 to TRBJ2-7; D is unresolved. The germline V gene encodes CDR1 SGHDT and CDR2 YYEEEE. V lost 3 bases and J 0 bases, leaving 10 bases between the germline ends. This CDR3 region has 14 residues.

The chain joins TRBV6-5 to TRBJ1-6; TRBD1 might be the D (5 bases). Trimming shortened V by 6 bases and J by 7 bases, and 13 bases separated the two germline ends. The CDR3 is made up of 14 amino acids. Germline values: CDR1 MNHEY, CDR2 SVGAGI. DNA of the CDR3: TGTGCCAGCAGCCATCCGGAGGGGAATTCACCCCTCCACTTT. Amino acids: CASSHPEGNSPLHF.

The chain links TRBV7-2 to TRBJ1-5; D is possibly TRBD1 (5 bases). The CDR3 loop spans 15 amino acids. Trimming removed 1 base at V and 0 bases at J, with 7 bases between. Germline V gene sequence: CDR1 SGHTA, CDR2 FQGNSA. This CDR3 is CASSLVGVSNQPQHF. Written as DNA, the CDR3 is TGTGCCAGCAGCTTAGTAGGGGTTAGCAATCAGCCCCAGCATTTT.

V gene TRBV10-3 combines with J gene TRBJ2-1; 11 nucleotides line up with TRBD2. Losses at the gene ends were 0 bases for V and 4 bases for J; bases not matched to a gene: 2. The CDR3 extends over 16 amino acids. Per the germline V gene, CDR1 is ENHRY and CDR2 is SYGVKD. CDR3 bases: TGTGCCATCAGTGAGTCGGCTAGCGGGGGGTACAATGAGCAGTTCTTC. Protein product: CAISESASGGYNEQFF.

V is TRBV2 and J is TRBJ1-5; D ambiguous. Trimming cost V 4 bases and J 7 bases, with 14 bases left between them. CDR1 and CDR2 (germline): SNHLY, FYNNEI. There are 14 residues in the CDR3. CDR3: CASSGVGGLQPQHF. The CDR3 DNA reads TGTGCCAGCAGTGGGGTCGGTGGGCTACAGCCCCAGCATTTT.

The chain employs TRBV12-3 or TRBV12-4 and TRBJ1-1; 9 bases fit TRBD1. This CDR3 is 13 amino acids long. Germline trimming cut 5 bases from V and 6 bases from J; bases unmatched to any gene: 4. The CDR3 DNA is TGTGCCAGCAGTCGGACAGGGGTCTCTGAAGCTTTCTTT. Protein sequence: CASSRTGVSEAFF.

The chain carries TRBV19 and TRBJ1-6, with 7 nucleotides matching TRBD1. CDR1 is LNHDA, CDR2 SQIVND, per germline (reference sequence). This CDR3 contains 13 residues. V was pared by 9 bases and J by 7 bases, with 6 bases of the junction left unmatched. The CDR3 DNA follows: TGTGCCAGCCAGGGACAGCCCAATTCACCCCTCCACTTT. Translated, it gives CASQGQPNSPLHF.